The clone carrying this T cell receptor beta chain turned up a few times. Its target is not known. With 5 bases clipped from V and 4 bases from J, the junction kept 5 bases outside the gene matches. This CDR3 has 15 residues. Germline V gene sequence: CDR1 KGHDR, CDR2 SFDVKD. Time point here: newly diagnosed GD, antithyroid drugs for less than 3 months. The authors made the TCR library using RNA they extracted from PBMCs. The sample comes from a study of regulatory T cells in long-lasting Graves disease. Findings and caveats of the study: Having few samples may have compromised the accuracy.

Investigators prepared the TCR beta libraries by applying iRepertoire HTBI primers and Arm-PCR of CDR3 regions. Each CDR3 protein gets one entry after TCRdb re-called the multiplex PCR reads with MiXCR. The sample includes hundreds of thousands of distinct CDR3 sequences, roughly 15% seen only once; the top ten take around 13%. This sample also appeared in a second study, on T cells in Graves' hyperthyroidism and ophthalmopathy. That investigation notes: Diagnosis of hyperthyroidism was new in patients aged 18 to 65, and its duration was under 2 months.

V usage is TRBV24-1 and J usage is TRBJ2-1; 9 positions agree with TRBD2. The receptor was isolated from a man aged 18 to 35 with Graves disease. The sample was peripheral blood mononuclear cells (PBMCs), taken at new diagnosis, from a patient treated with antithyroid drugs. CDR3 protein: CATSGGGDGYNEQFF. CDR3 sequence (DNA): TGTGCCACCAGTGGCGGGGGGGATGGATACAATGAGCAGTTCTTC.